The T cell receptor beta chain under discussion was sequenced for a study of blood T cell repertoires in COVID-19. Study details: Samples taken during acute and convalescent COVID-19 were collected in the United States, Italy and Spain. Sources were T cells, B-cell-depleted T cells, or PBMCs; the material itself was cDNA or gDNA.

In the authors' methods: Amplified reference gene primers provided the basis for estimating nucleated cell counts. Clones were read by immunoSEQ multiplex PCR, and TCRdb kept only the in-frame ones, dropping some. That table is the source of V, J and clone size, and D and trimming were worked out from the DNA. The sample records roughly 250,000 clones, 82% being singletons. With V trimmed by 3 bases and J by 2 bases, 12 bases remained unmatched. Germline V gene sequence: CDR1 KGHSH, CDR2 LQKENI. CDR3 length equals 20 residues. This rearrangement joins TRBV18 to TRBJ2-6; 11 bases fit TRBD1. The receptor's source is a woman older than 75 with active or convalescent COVID-19. The sample was peripheral blood. The CDR3 DNA reads as TGTGCCAGCTCACCGAGCATAATCCGGGACAGGGGGACTGGGGCCAACGTCCTGACTTTC. It encodes CASSPSIIRDRGTGANVLTF.